This T cell receptor (beta chain) came from a study of radiation and T cells in renal cell carcinoma. V trimming: 1 base; J trimming: 4 bases; junction bases outside the gene matches: 9. The germline V gene has CDR1 SEHNR and CDR2 FQNEAQ (reference sequence). The CDR3 runs 17 residues. Some clones are missing from TCRdb's copy, which holds only in-frame ones; the method was immunoSEQ multiplex PCR. The sample yields 130,000 to 150,000 clones, about 88% seen once. Documented time point: baseline pretreatment blood. Documented treatment: 15 Gy SBRT to primary tumor, nephrectomy 4 weeks later. This specimen was blood, taken from a patient whose treatment included radiotherapy and nephrectomy. The TCR was taken from a woman in her 70s with renal cell carcinoma. V gene TRBV7-9 combines with J gene TRBJ1-4; 7 bases align to TRBD1. CDR3 DNA sequence: TGTGCCAGCAGCTTAGAGGGGACAGCAGCTCTTAATGAAAAACTGTTTTTT. This translates into CASSLEGTAALNEKLFF.